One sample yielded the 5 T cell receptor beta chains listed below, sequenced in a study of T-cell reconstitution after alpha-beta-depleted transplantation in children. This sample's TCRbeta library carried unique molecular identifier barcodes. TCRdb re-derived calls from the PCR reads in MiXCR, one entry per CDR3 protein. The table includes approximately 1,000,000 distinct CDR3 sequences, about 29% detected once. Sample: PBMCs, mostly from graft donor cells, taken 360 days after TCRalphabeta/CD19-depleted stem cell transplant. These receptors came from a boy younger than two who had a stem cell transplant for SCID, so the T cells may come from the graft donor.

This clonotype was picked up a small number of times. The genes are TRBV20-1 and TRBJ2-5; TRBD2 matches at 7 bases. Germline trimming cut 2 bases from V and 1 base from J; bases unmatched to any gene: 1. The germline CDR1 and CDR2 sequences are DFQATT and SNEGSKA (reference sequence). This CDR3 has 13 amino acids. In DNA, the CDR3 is TGCAGTGCTAGACTAGCGGTCCAAGAGACCCAGTACTTC. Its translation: CSARLAVQETQYF.

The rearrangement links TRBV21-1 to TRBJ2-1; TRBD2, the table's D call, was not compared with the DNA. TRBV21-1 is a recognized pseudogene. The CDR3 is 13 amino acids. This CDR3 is CASGGGGANEQFF. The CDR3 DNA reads TGTGCCAGCGGTGGCGGGGGGGCCAATGAGCAGTTCTTC.

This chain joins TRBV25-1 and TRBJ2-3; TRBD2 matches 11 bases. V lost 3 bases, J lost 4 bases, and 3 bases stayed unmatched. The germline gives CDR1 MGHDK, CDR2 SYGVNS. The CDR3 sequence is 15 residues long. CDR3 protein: CASSETSGVADTQYF. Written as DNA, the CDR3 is TGTGCCAGCAGTGAGACTAGCGGGGTAGCAGATACGCAGTATTTT.

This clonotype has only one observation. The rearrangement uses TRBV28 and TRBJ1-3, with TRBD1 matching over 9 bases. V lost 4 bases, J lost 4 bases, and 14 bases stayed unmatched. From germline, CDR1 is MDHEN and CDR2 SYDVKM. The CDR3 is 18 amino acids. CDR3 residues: CASSSPRRQGGFGNTIYF. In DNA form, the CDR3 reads TGTGCCAGCAGTTCGCCTAGGAGACAGGGGGGTTTCGGAAACACCATATATTTT.

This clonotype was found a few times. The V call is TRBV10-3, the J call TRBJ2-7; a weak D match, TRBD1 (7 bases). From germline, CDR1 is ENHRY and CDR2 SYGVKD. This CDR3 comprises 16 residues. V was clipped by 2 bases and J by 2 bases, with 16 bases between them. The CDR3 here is CAISEPQGGTAYEQYF. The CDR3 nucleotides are TGTGCCATCAGTGAGCCCCAGGGGGGAACTGCCTACGAGCAGTACTTC.